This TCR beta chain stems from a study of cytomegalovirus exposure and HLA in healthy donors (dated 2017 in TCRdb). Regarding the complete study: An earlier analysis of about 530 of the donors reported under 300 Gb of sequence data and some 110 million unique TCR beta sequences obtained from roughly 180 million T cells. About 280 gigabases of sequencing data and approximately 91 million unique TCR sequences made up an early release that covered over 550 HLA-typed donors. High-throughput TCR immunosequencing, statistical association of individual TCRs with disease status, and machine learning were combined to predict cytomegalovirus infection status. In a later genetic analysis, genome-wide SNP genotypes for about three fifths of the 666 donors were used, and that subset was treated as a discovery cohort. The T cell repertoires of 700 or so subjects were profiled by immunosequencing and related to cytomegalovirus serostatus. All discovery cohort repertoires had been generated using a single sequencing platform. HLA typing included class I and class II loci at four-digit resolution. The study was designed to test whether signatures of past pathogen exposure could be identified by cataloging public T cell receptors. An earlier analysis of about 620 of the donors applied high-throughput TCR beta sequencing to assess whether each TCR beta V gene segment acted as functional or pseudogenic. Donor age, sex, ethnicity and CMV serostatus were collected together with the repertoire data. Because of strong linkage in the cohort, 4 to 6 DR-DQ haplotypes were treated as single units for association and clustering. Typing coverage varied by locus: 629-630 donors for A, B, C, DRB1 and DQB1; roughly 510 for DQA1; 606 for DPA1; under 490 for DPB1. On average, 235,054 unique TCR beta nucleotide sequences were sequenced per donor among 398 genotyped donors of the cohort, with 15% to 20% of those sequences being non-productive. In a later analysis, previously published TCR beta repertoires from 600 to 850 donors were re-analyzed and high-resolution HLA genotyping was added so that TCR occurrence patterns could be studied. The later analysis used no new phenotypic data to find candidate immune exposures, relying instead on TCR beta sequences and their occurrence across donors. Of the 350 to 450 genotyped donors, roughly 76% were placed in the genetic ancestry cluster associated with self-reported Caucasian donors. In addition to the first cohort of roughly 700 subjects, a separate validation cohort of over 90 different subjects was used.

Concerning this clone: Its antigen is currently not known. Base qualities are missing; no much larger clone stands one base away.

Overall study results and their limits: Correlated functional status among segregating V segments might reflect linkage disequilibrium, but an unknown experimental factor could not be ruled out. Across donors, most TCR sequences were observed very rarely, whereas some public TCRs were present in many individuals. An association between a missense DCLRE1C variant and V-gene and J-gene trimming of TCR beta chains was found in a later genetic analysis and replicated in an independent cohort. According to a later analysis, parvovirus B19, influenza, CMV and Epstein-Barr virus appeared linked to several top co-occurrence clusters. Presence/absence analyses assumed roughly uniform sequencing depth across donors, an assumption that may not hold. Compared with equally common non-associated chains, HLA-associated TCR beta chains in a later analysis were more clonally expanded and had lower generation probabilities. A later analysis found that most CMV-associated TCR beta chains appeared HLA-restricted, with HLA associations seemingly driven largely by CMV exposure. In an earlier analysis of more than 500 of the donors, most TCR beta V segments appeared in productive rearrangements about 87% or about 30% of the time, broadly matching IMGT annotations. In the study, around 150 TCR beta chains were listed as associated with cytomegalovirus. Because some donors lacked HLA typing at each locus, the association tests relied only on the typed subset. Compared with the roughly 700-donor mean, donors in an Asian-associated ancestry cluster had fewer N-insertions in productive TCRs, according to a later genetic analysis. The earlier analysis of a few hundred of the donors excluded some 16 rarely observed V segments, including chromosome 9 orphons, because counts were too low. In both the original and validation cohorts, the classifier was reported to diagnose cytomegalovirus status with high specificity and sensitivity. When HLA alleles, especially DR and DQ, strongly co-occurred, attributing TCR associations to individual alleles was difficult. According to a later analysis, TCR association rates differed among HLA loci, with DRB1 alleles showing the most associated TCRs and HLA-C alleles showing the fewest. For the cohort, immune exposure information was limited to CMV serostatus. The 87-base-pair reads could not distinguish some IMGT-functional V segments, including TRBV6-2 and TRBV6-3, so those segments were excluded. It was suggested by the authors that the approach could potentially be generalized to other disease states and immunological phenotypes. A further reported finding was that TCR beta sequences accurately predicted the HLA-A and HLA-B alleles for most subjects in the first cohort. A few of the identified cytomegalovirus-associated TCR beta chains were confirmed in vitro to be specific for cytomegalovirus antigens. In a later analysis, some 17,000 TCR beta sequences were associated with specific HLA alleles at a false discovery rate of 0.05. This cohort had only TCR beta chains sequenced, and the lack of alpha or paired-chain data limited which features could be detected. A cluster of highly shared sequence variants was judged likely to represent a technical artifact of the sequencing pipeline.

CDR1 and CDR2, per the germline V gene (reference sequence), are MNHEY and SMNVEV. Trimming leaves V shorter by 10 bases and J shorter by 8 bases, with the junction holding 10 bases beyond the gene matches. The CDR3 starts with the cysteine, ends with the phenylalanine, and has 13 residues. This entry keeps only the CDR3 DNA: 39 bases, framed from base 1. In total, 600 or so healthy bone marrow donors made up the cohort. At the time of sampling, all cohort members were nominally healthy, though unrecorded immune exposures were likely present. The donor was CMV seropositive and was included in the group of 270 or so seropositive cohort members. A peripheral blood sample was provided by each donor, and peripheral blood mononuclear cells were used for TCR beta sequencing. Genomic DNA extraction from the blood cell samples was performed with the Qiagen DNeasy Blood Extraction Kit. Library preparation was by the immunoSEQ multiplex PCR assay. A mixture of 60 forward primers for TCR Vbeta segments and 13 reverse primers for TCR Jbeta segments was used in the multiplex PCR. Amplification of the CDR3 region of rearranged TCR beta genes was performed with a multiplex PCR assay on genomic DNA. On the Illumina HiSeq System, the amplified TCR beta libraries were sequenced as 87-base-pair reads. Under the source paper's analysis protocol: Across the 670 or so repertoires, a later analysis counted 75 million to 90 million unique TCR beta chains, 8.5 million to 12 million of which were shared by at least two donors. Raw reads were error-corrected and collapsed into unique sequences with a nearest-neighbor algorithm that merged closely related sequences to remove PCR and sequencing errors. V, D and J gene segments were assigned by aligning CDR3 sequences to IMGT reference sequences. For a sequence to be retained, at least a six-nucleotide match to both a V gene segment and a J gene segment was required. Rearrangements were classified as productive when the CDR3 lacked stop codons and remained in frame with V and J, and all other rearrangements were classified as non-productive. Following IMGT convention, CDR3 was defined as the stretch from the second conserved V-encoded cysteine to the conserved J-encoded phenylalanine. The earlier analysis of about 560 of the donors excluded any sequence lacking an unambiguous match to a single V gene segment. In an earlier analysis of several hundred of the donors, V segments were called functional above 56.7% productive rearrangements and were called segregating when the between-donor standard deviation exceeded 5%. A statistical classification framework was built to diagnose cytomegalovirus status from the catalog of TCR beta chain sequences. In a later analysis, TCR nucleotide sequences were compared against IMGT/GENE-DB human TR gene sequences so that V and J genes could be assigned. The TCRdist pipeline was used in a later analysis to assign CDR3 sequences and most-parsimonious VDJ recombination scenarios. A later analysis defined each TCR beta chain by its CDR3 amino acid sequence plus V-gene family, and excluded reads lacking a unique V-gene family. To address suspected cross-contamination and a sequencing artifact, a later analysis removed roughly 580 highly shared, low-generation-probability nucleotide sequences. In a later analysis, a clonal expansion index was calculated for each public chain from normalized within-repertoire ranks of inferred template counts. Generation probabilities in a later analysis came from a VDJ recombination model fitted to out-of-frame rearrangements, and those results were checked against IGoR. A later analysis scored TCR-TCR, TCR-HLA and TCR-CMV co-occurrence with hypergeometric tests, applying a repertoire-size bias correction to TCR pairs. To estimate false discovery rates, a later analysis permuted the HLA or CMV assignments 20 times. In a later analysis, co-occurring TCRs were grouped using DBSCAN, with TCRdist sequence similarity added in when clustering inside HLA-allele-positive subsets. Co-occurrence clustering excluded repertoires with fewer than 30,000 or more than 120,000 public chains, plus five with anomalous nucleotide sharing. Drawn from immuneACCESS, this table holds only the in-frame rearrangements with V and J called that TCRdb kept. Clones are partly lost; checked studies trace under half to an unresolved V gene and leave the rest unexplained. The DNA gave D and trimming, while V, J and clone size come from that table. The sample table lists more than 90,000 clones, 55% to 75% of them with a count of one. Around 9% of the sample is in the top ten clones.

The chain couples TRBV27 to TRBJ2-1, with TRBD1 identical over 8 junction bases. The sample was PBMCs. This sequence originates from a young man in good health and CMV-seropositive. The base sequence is TGTGCCATCGGGACAGGAGGAATCGATGAGCAGTTCTTC. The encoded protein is CAIGTGGIDEQFF.